This T cell receptor beta chain was identified during a study of T-cell reconstitution after alpha-beta-depleted transplantation in children. Construction of the TCRbeta library involved unique molecular identifiers. TCRdb re-called the PCR reads through MiXCR, storing one row per CDR3 protein. The sample carries over 200,000 distinct CDR3 sequences, roughly 10% recorded once. The CDR3 is 16 amino acids. V trimming: 2 bases; J trimming: 3 bases; junction bases outside the gene matches: 6. Germline V CDR1 and CDR2: SGHKS, YYEKEE (reference sequence). The chain recombines TRBV5-5 with TRBJ2-2; 8 positions match TRBD1. The sequencing here drew on PBMCs from the stem cell graft donor, taken from the stem cell graft. The receptor was isolated from a human donor who donated a stem cell graft to a child with acute lymphoblastic leukemia. CDR3 region: CASSFSGTGYTGELFF. The CDR3 DNA sequence: TGTGCCAGCAGCTTTTCTGGGACAGGATACACCGGGGAGCTGTTTTTT.